This entry is about one T cell receptor beta chain. Its antigen is not identified. Assayed TCR templates numbered some 9.3 x 10^4 for each sample. Produced via immunoSEQ multiplex PCR; TCRdb's table is partial and in-frame only. The sample lists approximately 65,000 clones, over 80% occurring once. J was trimmed by 6 bases and V by 7 bases; bases with no gene match: 11. The germline gives CDR1 MNHNY, CDR2 SVGAGI (reference sequence). The CDR3 length is 15 residues. This entry belongs to a study of siplizumab effects on memory and regulatory T cells. Where a few donor pairs were concerned, the unstimulated naive, memory, effector memory and TEMRA subsets underwent sequencing. Regarding the study as a whole: Siplizumab led to significantly less abundant alloreactive sequences that could be traced back to unstimulated CD4+ memory cells. Proliferating siplizumab-culture Treg suppressive function went unconfirmed.

This chain connects TRBV6-6 to TRBJ1-2; 10 bases line up with TRBD1. The sequencing sample was made of memory CD4+ T cells sorted from blood. This clonotype was sampled from a human donor in good health. CDR3 amino acids: CASTPGGDRGNGYTF. The CDR3, as DNA: TGTGCCAGCACCCCCGGGGGGGACAGGGGCAATGGCTACACCTTC.